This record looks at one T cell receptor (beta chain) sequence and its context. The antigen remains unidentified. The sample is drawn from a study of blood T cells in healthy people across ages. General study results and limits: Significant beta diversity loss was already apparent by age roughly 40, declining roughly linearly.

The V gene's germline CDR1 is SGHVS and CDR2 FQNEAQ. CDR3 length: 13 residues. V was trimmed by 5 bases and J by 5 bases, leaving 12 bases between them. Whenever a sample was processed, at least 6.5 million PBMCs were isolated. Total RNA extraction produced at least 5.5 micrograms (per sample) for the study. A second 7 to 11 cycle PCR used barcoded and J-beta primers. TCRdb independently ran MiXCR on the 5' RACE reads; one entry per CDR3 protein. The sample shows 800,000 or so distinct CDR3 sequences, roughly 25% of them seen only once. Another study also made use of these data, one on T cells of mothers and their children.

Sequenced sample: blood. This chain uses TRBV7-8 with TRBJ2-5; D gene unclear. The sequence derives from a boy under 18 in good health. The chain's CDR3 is CASSPNQVETQYF. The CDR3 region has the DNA TGTGCCAGCAGCCCGAACCAGGTGGAGACCCAGTACTTC.